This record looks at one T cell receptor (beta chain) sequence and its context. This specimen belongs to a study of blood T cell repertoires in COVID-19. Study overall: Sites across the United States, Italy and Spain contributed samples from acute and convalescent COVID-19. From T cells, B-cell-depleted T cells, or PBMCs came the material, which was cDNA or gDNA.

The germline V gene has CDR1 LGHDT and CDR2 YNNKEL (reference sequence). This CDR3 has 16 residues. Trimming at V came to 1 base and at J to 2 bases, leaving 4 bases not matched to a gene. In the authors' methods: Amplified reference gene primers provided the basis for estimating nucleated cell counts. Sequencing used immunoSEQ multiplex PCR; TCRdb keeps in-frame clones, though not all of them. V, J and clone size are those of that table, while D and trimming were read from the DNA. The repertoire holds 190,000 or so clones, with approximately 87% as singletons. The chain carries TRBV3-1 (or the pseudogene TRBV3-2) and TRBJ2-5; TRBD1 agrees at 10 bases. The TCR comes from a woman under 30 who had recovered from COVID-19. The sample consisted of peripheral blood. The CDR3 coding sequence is TGTGCCAGCAGCCAAGGGACAGGGGGTTTGCAAGAGACCCAGTACTTC. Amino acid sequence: CASSQGTGGLQETQYF.